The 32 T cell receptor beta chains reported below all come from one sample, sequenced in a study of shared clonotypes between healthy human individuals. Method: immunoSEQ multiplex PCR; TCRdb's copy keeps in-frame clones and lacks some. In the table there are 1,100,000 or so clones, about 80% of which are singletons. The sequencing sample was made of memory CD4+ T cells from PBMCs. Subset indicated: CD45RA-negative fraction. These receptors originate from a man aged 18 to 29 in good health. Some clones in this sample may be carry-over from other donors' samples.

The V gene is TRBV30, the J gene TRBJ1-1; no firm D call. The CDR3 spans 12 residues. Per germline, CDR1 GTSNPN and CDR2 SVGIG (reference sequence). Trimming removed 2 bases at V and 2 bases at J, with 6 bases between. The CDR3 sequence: CAWSFFNTEAFF. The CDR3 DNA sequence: TGTGCCTGGAGTTTTTTCAACACTGAAGCTTTCTTT.

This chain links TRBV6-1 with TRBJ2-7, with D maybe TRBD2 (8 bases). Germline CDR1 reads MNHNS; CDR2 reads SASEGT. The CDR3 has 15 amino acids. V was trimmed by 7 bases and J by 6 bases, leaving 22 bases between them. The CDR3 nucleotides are TGTGCCAGCACCGGGGGGGGGACAGCAAGCGGCGAGCAGTACTTC. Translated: CASTGGGTASGEQYF.

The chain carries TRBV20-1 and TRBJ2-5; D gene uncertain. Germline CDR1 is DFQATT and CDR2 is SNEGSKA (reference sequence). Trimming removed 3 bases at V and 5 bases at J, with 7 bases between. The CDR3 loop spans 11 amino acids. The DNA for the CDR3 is TGCAGTGCTAGCCCCTCCGAGACCCAGTACTTC. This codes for CSASPSETQYF.

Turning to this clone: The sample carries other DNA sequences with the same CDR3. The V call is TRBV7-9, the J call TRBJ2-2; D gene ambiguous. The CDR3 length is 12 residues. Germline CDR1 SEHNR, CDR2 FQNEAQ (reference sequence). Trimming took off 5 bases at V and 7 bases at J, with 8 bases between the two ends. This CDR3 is CASSLSGGELFF. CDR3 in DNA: TGTGCCAGCAGCCTATCCGGCGGGGAGCTGTTTTTT.

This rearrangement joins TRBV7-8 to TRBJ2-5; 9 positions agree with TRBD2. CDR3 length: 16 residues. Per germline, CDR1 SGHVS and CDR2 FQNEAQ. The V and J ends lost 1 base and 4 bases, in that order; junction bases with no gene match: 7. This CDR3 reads CASSLERGRAPETQYF. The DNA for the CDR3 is TGTGCCAGCAGCTTAGAGCGCGGGAGGGCCCCAGAGACCCAGTACTTC. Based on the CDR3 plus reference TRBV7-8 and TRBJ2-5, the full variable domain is GAGVSQSPRYKVAKRGQDVALRCDPISGHVSLFWYQQALGQGPEFLTYFQNEAQLDKSGLPSDRFFAERPEGSVSTLKIQRTQQEDSAVYLCASSLERGRAPETQYFGPGTRLLVL.

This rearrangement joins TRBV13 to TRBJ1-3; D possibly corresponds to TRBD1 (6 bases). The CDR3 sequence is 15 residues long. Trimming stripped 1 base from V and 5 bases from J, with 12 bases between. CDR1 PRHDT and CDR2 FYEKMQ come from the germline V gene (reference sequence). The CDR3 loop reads CASSLVSTGRNTIYF. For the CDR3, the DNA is TGTGCCAGCAGCTTAGTTTCGACAGGCCGAAACACCATATATTTT.

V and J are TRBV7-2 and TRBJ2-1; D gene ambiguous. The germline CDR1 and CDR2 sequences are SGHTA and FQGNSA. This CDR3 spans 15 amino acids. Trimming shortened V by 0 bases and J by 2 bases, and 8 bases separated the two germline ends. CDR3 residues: CASSLAGSPYNEQFF. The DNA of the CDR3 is TGTGCCAGCAGCTTAGCGGGTTCTCCCTACAATGAGCAGTTCTTC.

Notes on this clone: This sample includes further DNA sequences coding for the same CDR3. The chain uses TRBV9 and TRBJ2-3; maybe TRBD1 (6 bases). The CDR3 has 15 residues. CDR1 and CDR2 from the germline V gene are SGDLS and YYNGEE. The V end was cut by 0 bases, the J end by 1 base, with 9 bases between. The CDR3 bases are TGTGCCAGCAGCGTAGTGTCAGGGGGCACAGATACGCAGTATTTT. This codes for CASSVVSGGTDTQYF.

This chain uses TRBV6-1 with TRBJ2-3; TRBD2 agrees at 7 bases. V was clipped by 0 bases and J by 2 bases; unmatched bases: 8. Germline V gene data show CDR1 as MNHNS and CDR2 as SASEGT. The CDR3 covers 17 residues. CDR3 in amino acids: CASSEATGGPNTDTQYF. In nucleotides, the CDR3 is TGTGCCAGCAGTGAAGCAACGGGAGGACCAAACACAGATACGCAGTATTTT.

The CDR3 DNA sequence: TGCAGCGTCGCAGGACAGGGGGCGCGGACCGAGCAGTACTTC. Its translation: CSVAGQGARTEQYF. The chain links TRBV29-1 to TRBJ2-7; 11 nucleotides line up with TRBD1. The CDR3 sequence is 14 residues long. V lost 6 bases to trimming and J lost 6 bases; unmatched junction nucleotides: 10. Germline V gene lookup returns CDR1 SQVTM and CDR2 ANQGSEA.

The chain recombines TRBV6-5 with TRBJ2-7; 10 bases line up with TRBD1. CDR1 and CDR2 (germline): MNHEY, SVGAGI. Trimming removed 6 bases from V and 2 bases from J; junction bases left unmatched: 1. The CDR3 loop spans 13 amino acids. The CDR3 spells CASRTGGAYEQYF. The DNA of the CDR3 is TGTGCCAGCAGGACAGGGGGCGCCTACGAGCAGTACTTC.

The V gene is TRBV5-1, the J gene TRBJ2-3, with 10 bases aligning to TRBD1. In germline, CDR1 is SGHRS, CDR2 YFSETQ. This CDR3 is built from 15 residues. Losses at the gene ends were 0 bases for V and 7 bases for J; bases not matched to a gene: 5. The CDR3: CASSLGGQGGNTQYF. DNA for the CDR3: TGCGCCAGCAGCTTGGGTGGACAGGGGGGGAATACGCAGTATTTT.

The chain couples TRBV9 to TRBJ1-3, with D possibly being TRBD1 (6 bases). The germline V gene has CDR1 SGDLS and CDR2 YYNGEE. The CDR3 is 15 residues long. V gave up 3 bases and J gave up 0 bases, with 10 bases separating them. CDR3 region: CASSGGGFSGNTIYF. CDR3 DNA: TGTGCCAGCAGCGGAGGGGGATTCTCTGGAAACACCATATATTTT.

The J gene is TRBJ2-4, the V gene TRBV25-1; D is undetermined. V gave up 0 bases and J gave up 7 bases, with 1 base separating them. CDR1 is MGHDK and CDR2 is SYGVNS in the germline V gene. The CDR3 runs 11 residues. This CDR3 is CASSEYNIQYF. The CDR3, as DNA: TGTGCCAGCAGTGAATACAACATTCAGTACTTC.

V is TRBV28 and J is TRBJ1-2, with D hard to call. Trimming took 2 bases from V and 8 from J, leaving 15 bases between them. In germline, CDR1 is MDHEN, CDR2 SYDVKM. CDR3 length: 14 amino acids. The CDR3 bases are TGTGCCAGCAGTTTACAGAGAGTCTCAAGGGGCTACACCTTC. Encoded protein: CASSLQRVSRGYTF.

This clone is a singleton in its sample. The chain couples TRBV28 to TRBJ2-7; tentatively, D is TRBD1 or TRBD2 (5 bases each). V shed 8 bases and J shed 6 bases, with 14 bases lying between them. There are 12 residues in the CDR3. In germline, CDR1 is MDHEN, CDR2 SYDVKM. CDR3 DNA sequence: TGTGCCAGCGGTCCATGGGGGTCCGAGCAGTACTTC. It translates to CASGPWGSEQYF. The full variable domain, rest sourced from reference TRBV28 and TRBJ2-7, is DVKVTQSSRYLVKRTGEKVFLECVQDMDHENMFWYRQDPGLGLRLIYFSYDVKMKEKGDIPEGYSVSREKKERFSLILESASTNQTSMYLCASGPWGSEQYFGPGTRLTVT.

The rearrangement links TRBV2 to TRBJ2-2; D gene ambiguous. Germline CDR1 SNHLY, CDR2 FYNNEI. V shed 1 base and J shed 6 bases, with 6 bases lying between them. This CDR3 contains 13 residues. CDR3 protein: CASSEVRAGELFF. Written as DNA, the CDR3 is TGTGCCAGCAGTGAAGTCCGGGCCGGGGAGCTGTTTTTT.

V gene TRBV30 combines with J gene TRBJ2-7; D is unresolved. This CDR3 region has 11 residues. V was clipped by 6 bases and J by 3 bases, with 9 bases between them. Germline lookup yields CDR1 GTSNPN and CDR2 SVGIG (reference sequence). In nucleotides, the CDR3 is TGTGCCTGCATCCACAGCTACGAGCAGTACTTC. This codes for CACIHSYEQYF.

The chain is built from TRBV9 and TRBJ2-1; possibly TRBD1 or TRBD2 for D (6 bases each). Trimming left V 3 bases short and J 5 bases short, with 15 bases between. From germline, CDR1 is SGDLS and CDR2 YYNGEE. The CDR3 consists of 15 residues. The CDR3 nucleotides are TGTGCCAGCAGCGCCGCAGGGGAGGCCCACAATGAGCAGTTCTTC. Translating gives CASSAAGEAHNEQFF.

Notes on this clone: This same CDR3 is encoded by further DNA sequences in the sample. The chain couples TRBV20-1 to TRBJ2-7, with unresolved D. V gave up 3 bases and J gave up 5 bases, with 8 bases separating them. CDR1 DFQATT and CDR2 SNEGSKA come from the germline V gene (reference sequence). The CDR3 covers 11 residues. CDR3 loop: CSASRRDEQYF. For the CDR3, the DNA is TGCAGTGCTAGTAGAAGGGACGAGCAGTACTTC.

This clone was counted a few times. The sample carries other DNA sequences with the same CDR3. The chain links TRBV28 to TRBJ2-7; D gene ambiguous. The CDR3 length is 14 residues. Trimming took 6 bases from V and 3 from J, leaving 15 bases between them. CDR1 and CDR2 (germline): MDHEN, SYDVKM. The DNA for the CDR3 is TGTGCCAGCAGCTCCCCATCGTCCCTCTACGAGCAGTACTTC. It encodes CASSSPSSLYEQYF.

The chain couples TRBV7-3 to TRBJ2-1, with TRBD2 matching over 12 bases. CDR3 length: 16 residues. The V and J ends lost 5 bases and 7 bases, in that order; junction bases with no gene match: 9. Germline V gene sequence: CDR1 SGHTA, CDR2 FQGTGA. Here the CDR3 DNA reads TGTGCCAGCAGCCCCTCTAGGACTAGCGGGAAAAATGAGCAGTTCTTC. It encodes CASSPSRTSGKNEQFF. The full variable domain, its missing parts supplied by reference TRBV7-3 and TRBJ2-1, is GAGVSQTPSNKVTEKGKYVELRCDPISGHTALYWYRQSLGQGPEFLIYFQGTGAADDSGLPNDRFFAVRPEGSVSTLKIQRTERGDSAVYLCASSPSRTSGKNEQFFGPGTRLTVL.

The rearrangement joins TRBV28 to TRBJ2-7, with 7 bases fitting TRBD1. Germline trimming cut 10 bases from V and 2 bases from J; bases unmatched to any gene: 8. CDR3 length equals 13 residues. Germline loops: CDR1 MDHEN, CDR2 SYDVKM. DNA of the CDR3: TGTGCCATAAGCCGGGACAGCCCCTACGAGCAGTACTTC. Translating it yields CAISRDSPYEQYF.

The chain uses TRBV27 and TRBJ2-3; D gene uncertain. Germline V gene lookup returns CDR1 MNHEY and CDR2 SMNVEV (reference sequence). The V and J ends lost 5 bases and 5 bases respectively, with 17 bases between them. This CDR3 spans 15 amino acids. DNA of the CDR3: TGTGCCAGCAGTGTGGTAGCACTGCACAGAGATACGCAGTATTTT. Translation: CASSVVALHRDTQYF.

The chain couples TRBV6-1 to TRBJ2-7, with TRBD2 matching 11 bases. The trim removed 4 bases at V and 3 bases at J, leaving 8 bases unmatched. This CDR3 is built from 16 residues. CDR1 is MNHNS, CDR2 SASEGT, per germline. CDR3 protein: CASSARGLAGLYEQYF. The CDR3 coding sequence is TGTGCCAGCAGTGCGAGAGGACTAGCGGGCCTCTACGAGCAGTACTTC.

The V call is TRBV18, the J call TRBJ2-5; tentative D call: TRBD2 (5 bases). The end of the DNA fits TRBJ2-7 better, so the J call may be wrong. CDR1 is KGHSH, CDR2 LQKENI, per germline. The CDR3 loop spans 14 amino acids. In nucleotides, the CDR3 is TGTGCCAGCTCACCCCGGAGGACTGACTACGAGCAGTACTTC. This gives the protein CASSPRRTDYEQYF.

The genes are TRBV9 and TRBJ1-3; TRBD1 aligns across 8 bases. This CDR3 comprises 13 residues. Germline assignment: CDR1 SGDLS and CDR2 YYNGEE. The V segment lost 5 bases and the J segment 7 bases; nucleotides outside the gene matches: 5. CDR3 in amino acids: CASRTTGGNTIYF. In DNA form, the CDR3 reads TGTGCCAGCAGGACAACAGGGGGTAACACCATATATTTT.

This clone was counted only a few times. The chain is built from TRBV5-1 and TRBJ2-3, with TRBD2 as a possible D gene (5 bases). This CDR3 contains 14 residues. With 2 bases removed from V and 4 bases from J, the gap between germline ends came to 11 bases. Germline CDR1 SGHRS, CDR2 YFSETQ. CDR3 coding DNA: TGCGCCAGCAGCTTTGGGCTGGAGGCAGATACGCAGTATTTT. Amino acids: CASSFGLEADTQYF. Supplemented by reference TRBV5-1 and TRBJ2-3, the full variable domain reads KAGVTQTPRYLIKTRGQQVTLSCSPISGHRSVSWYQQTPGQGLQFLFEYFSETQRNKGNFPGRFSGRQFSNSRSEMNVSTLELGDSALYLCASSFGLEADTQYFGPGTRLTVL.

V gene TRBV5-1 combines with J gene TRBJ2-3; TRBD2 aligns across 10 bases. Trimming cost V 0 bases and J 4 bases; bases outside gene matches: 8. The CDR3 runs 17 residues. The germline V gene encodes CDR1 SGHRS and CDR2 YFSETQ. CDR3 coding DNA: TGCGCCAGCAGCTTGGGGCTAGCGGGAGTGAAGGCAGATACGCAGTATTTT. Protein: CASSLGLAGVKADTQYF.

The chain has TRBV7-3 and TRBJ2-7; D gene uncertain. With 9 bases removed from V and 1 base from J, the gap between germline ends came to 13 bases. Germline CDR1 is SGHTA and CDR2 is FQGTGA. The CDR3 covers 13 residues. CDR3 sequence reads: CASSTSASYEQYF. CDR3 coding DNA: TGTGCCAGTAGTACCTCCGCGTCCTACGAGCAGTACTTC.

CDR3 nucleotides: TGTGCCAGCAGTTTGGTCGACCAGGGGGGGACCCAGTACTTC. It specifies CASSLVDQGGTQYF. This chain links TRBV28 with TRBJ2-5; weak D call: TRBD1 (7 bases). CDR1 and CDR2 (germline): MDHEN, SYDVKM. The V end was cut by 3 bases, the J end by 7 bases, with 15 bases between. The CDR3 covers 14 residues.

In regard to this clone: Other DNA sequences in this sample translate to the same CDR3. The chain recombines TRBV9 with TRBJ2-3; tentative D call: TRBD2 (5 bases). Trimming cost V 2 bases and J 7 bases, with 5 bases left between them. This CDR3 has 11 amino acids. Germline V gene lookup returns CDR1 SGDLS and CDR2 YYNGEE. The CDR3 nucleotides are TGTGCCAGCAGCGTCGGGAATACGCAGTATTTT. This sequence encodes CASSVGNTQYF.